This paragraph reports one T cell receptor (beta chain). What it binds is not known. This sample was included in a study of cytomegalovirus exposure and HLA in healthy donors. Points from the study as a whole: Earlier analysis yielded a pattern in which most TCR beta V segments were productive about 87% or about 30% of the time.

Those who donated were healthy bone marrow donors. Primers included in the PCR were 60 Vbeta and 13 Jbeta primers. In the original analysis: In a later analysis, some 80 million unique TCR beta chains included roughly 11 million shared by two or more donors. Assay: immunoSEQ multiplex PCR; the TCRdb copy retains only in-frame clones and omits some. V and J calls plus clone size are reproduced from that table; the DNA served to infer D and trimming. The data hold under 55,000 clones, with 65% to 85% observed a single time. The germline V gene encodes CDR1 LGHNA and CDR2 YSLEER. CDR3 length equals 16 residues. Trimming stripped 0 bases from V and 4 bases from J, with 15 bases between.

The TCR sequence derives from a man younger than 30 in good health and CMV-seronegative. This chain uses TRBV4-3 with TRBJ1-1; D gene ambiguous. The sequencing input was PBMCs. The CDR3 loop reads CASSQDQWSDGTEAFF. For the CDR3, the DNA is TGCGCCAGCAGCCAAGATCAGTGGTCAGATGGCACTGAAGCTTTCTTT.